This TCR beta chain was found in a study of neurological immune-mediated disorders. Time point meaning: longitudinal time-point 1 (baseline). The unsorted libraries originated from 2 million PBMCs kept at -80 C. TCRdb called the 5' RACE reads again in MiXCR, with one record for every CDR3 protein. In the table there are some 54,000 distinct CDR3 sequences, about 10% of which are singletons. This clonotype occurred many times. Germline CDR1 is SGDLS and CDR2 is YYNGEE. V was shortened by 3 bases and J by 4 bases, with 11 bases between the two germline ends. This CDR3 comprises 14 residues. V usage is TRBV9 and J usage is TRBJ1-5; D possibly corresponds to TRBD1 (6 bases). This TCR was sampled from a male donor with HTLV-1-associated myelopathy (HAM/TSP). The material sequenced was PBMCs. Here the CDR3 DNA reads TGTGCCAGCAGCGCAGGGGCGGGAAATCAGCCCCAGCATTTT. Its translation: CASSAGAGNQPQHF.